This TCR beta chain was captured in a study of T cells in Graves' hyperthyroidism and ophthalmopathy. There are many counts of this clonotype. CDR3 length: 19 residues. V lost 2 bases, J lost 4 bases, and 12 bases stayed unmatched. The germline V gene has CDR1 MNHEY and CDR2 SVGEGT. Amplified TCR beta CDR3 regions came from RNA transcripts. TCR CDR3 regions were first amplified by RT-PCR with HTBI primers. TCRdb analysed the multiplex PCR reads with MiXCR anew, one entry per CDR3 protein. The sample consists of hundreds of thousands of distinct CDR3 sequences, roughly 15% of them appearing once. Those patients with uncontrolled infection, other autoimmune disease, pregnancy or lactation were excluded. The diagnoses drew upon clinical symptoms, serum thyroxine and TRAb, thyroid ultrasound and orbital computed tomography.

The rearrangement uses TRBV6-2 or TRBV6-3 and TRBJ2-5; 14 bases align to TRBD2. This sequence was found in a woman between 35 and 50 years old with Graves' ophthalmopathy. The sample was blood. CDR3 in amino acids: CASSYPTSGRVKDRETQYF. CDR3 DNA: TGTGCCAGCAGTTACCCGACTAGCGGGAGGGTCAAGGACCGAGAGACCCAGTACTTC.